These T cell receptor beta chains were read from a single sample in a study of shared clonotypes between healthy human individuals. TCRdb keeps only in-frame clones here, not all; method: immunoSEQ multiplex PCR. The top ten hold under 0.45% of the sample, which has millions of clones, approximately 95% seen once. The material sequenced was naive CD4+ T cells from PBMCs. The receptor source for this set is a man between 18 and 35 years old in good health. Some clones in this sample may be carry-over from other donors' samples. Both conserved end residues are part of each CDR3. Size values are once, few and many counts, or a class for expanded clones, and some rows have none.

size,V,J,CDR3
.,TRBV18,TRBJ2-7,CASSPEGGFYEQYF
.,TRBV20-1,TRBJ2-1,CSARDRLEQFF
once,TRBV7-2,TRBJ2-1,CASSDIVAGGGEQFF
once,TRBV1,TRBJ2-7,CTSSSDDEQYF
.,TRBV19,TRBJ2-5,CASSVRVWTSGAQETQYF
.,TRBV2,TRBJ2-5,CASNGASGILETQYF
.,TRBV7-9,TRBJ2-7,CASSEWDRGLSYEQYF
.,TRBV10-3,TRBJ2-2,CAISESDSNTGELFF
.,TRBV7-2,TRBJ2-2,CASSFSHNTGELFF
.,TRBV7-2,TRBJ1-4,CASSTGTGNEKLFF
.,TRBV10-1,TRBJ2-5,CASSEASGRDGETQYF
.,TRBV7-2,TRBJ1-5,CASSLGTDRLNQPQHF
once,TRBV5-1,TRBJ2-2,CASSLEPGNTGELFF
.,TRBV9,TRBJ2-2,CASSATGKAGELFF
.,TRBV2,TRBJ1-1,CASSEFRTLTEAFF
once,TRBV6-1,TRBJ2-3,CASSELDTDTQYF
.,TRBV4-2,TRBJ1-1,CASNERGEAFF
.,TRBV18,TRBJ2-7,CASAEGTGGSHEQYF
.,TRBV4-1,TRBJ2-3,CASSQTGTRNTQYF
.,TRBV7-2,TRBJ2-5,CASSLASRGRETQYF
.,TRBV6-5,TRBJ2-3,CASSRDYTDTQYF
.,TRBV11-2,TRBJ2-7,CASSLTRPSYEQYF
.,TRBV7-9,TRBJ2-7,CASSYGTAAYEQYF
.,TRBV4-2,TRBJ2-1,CASSQAQREVDEQFF
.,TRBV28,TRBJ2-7,CASSSNTDYEQYF
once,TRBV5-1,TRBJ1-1,CASSGALGTEAFF
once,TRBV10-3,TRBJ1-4,CAISGARSEKLFF
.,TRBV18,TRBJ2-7,CASSPLKGPLSYEQYF
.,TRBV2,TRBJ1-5,CASYRDRGPSNQPQHF
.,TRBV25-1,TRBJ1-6,CASSEIEGNVSPLHF
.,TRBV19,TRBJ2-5,CASKLRGQETQYF
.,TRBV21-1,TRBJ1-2,CASRGEGYTF
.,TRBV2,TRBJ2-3,CASSRRTGGTDTQYF
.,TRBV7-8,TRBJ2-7,CASSLGGSQAPVPSYEQYF
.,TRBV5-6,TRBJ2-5,CASSLSGGRGETQYF
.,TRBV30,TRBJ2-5,CAWSVTGRTQYF
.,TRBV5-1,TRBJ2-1,CASSPAGTGGGTVRTFF
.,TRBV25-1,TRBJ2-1,CASSPDTYNEQFF
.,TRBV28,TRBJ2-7,CASSLYTWEQYF
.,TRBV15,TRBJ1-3,CATSRVTGAKRNTIYF
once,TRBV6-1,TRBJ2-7,CASSEPPSAGRREQYF
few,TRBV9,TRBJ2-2,CASSGPGQAVSGELFF
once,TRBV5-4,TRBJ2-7,CASSSKAGVGEQYF
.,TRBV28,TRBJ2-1,CASKLAGARNEQFF
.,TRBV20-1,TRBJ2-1,CSARDIHEQFF
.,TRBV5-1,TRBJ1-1,CASSPGAPMNTEAFF
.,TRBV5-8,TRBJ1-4,CATTRLTFATNEKLFF
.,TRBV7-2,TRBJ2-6,CASSFGSPEPGANVLTF
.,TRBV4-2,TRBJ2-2,CASSHGPQTNTGELFF
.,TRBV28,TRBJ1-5,CASSSPAPGEQPQHF
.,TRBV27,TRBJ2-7,CASSLIALGGYEQYF
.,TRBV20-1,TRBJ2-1,CSADRANEQFF
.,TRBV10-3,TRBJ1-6,CAISGQPSLTPLHF
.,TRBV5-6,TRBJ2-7,CASSLVQLTYEQYF
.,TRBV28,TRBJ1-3,CASSSPGSTSSGNTIYF
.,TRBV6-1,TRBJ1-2,CASSEINGYTF
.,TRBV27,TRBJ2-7,CASSLSWGTRLEQYF